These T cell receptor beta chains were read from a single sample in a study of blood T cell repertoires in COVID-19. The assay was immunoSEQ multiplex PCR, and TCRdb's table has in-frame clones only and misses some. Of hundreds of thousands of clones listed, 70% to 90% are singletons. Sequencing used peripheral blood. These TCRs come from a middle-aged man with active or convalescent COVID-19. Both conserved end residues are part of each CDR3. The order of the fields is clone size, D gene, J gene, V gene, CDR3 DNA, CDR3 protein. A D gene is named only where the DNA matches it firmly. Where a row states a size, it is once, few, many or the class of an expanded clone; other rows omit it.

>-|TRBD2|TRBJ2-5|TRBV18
TGTGCCAGCAGACTAGCGGGAGGCCCACAAGAGACCCAGTACTTC
CASRLAGGPQETQYF
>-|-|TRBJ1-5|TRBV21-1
TGTGCCAGCAGCAGACAGGGGGCAAGTTGCAATCAGCCCCAGCATTTT
CASSRQGASCNQPQHF
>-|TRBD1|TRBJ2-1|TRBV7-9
TGTGCCAGCAGCTTTGGGGTTGGGACAGGTAACAATGAGCAGTTCTTC
CASSFGVGTGNNEQFF
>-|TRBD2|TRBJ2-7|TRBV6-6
TGTGCCAGCAGTTTACAAGCGGGAGGGACCTACGAGCAGTACTTC
CASSLQAGGTYEQYF
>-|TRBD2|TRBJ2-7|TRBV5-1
TGCGCCAGCAGCTTGGGTCCCCAGGGACTAGCGGGGGAGCAGTACTTC
CASSLGPQGLAGEQYF
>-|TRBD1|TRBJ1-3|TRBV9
TGTGCCAGCAGCATAGGACAGGGAGACACCATATATTTT
CASSIGQGDTIYF
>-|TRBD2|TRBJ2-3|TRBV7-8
TGTGCCACCTTACCGGGACTAGCGGAGGGGGGCACAGATACGCAGTATTTT
CATLPGLAEGGTDTQYF
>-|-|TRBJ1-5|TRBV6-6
TGTGCCAGCAGTTTCGTGACAGCGAACAATCAGCCCCAGCATTTT
CASSFVTANNQPQHF
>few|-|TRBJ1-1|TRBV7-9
TGTGCCAGCAGCTTAATGCGGAACACTGAAGCTTTCTTT
CASSLMRNTEAFF
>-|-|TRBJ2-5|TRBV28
TGTGCCAGCAGTTCCTTAGCGGATACCAAAGAGACCCAGTACTTC
CASSSLADTKETQYF
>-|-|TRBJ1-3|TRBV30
TGTGCCTGGAGACCCCTAGGGGGGGCTAGTGGAAACACCATATATTTT
CAWRPLGGASGNTIYF
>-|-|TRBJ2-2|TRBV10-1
TGCGCCAGCAGTGAGACCAGGGACACCGGGGAGCTGTTTTTT
CASSETRDTGELFF
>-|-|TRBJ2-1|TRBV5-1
TGCGCCAGCAGCCTCGAAGTAGTAAATGAGCAGTTCTTC
CASSLEVVNEQFF
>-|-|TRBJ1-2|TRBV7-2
TGTGCCAGCAGCTTAGCGGTCAGTTCTAACTATGGCTACACCTTC
CASSLAVSSNYGYTF
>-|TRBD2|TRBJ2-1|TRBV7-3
TGTGCCAGCAGCTTAGCGGGAGGTCGTTACAATGAGCAGTTCTTC
CASSLAGGRYNEQFF
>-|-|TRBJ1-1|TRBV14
TGTGCCAGCAGCCTCCTTGGGCAAGCTGAAGCTTTCTTT
CASSLLGQAEAFF
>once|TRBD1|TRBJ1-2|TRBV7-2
TGTGCCAGCAGCCTAGGACAGGGTCCCAACTATGGCTACACCTTC
CASSLGQGPNYGYTF
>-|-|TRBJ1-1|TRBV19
TGTGCCAGTAGTTCGGAGAAGTTGAACACTGAAGCTTTCTTT
CASSSEKLNTEAFF
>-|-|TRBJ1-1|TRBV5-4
TGTGCCAGCAGCCCGGGAGGCGGGGTGAGGAACACTGAAGCTTTCTTT
CASSPGGGVRNTEAFF
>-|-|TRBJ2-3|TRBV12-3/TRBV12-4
TGTGCCAGCAGCCTAGGAGATACGCAGTATTTT
CASSLGDTQYF
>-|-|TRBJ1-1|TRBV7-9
TGTGCCAGCAGCCTTACAGGGATTGAAGCTTTCTTT
CASSLTGIEAFF
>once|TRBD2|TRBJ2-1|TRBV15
TGTGCCACCAGCAGGGGGACTAGCGGGAGGGCGAATGAGCAGTTCTTC
CATSRGTSGRANEQFF
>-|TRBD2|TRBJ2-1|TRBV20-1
TGCAGTGCTAGTGGCGGGAGGGACTACAATGAGCAGTTCTTC
CSASGGRDYNEQFF
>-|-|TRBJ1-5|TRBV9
TGTGCCAGCAGTAATGGACAGAGCAATCAGCCCCAGCATTTT
CASSNGQSNQPQHF
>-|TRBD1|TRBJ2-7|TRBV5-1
TGCGCCAGCAGCAGCGGACCGGGACAGCACTACGAGCAGTACTTC
CASSSGPGQHYEQYF
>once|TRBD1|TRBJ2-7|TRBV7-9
TGTGCCAGCAGCCCAGGGGGAGCCTACGAGCAGTACTTC
CASSPGGAYEQYF
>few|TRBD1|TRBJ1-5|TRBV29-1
TGCAGCGGGGCTACAGGGGTCAATCAGCCCCAGCATTTT
CSGATGVNQPQHF
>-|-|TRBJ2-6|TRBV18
TGTGCCAGCTCACCCGGCTCTGGGGCCAACGTCCTGACTTTC
CASSPGSGANVLTF
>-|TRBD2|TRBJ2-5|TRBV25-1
TGTGCCAGCAGTCCCGGGTCAAGGCGGGGGGAGACCCAGTACTTC
CASSPGSRRGETQYF
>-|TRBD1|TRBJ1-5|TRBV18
TGTGCCAGCTCACCAACCCCGGGACAGGGTAGCAATCAGCCCCAGCATTTT
CASSPTPGQGSNQPQHF
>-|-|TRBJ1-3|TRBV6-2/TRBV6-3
TGTGCCAGCAGTTACGTCGCGACACACTCTGGAAACACCATATATTTT
CASSYVATHSGNTIYF
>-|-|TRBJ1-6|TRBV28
TGTGCCAGCAGTTTTGGCGAGGATAATTCACCCCTCCACTTT
CASSFGEDNSPLHF
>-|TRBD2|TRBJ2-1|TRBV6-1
TGTGCCAGCAGTGATTATTTTAGCGGGAGCTCCTACAATGAGCAGTTCTTC
CASSDYFSGSSYNEQFF
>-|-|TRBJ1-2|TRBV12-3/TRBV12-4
TGTGCCAGCAGGCGGGGGACTTTTTCCTACACCTTC
CASRRGTFSYTF
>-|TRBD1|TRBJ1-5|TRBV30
TGTGCCTGGAGTAGACAGGGAAATCAGCCCCAGCATTTT
CAWSRQGNQPQHF
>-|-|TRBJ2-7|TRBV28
TGTGCCAGCAGTCAAACGCGCGAGCAGTACTTC
CASSQTREQYF
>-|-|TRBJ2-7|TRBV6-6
TGTGCCAGCAGTTTCGGATTACAGGGATCGTACGAGCAGTACTTC
CASSFGLQGSYEQYF
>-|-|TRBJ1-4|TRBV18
TGTGCCAGCTCACCACGGTCCGGGGCTAATGAAAAACTGTTTTTT
CASSPRSGANEKLFF
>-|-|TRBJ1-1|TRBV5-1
TGCGCCAGCAGCTGGAAAGGGGCGGACACTGAAGCTTTCTTT
CASSWKGADTEAFF
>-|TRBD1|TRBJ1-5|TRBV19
TGTGCCAGTAGTATGCCGGGACAGCCCCGGCAGCCCCAGCATTTT
CASSMPGQPRQPQHF
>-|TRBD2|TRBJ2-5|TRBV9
TGTGCCAGCAGCCCCGGGCTAGCGGGAGTGGAGACCCAGTACTTC
CASSPGLAGVETQYF
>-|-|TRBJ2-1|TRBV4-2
TGTGCCAGCAGCCAAGCGGGTGGCGCTTACAATGAGCAGTTCTTC
CASSQAGGAYNEQFF
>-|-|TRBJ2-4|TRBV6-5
TGTGCCAGCATGGGCAGGGACATAGCCAAAAACATTCAGTACTTC
CASMGRDIAKNIQYF
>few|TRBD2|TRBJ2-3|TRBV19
TGTGCCAGTACCGACAGAGAGCGGGAGGGTACAGATACGCAGTATTTT
CASTDREREGTDTQYF
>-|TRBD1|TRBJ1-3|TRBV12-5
TGTGCTAGTGGAAGACAGGGGGCAAACACCATATATTTT
CASGRQGANTIYF
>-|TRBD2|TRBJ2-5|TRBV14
TGTGCCAGCAGCCAAGGAGCCCTACTAGCGGGAGGCGGGGAGACCCAGTACTTC
CASSQGALLAGGGETQYF
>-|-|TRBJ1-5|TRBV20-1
TGCAGTGCTAGACGGGAGCGGACCCAGCATTTT
CSARRERTQHF